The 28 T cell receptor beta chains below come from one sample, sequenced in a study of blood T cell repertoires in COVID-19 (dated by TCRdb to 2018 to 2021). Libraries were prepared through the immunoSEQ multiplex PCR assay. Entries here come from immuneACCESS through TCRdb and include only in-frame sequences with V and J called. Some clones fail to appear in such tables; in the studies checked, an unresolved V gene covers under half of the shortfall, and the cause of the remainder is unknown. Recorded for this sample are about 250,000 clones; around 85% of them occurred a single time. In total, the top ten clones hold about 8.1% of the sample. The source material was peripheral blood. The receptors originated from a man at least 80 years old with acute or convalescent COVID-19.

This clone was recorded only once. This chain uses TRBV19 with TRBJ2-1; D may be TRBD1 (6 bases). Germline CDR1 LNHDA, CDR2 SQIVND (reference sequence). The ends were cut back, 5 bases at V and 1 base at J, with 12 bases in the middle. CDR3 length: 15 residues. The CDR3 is CASSSQGQSYNEQFF. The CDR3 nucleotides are TGTGCCAGTAGTTCCCAGGGACAATCCTACAATGAGCAGTTCTTC.

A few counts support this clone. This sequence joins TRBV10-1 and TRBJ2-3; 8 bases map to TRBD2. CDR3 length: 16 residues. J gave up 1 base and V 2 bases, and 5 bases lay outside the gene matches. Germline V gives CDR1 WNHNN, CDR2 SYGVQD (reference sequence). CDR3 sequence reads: CASSERTSSGTDTQYF. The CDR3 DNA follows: TGCGCCAGCAGTGAGCGGACTAGCTCTGGCACAGATACGCAGTATTTT.

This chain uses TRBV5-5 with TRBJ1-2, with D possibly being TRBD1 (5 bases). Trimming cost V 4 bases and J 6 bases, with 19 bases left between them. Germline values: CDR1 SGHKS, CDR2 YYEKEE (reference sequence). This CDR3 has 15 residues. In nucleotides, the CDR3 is TGTGCCAGCAGCGCGGGACTGCTAAGGATCAATGGCTACACCTTC. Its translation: CASSAGLLRINGYTF.

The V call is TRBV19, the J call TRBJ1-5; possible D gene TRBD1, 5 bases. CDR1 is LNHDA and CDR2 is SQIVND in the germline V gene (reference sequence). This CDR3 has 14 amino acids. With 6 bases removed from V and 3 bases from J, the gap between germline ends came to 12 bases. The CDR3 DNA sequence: TGTGCCAGTAGCCGACAGACGACCAATCAGCCCCAGCATTTT. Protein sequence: CASSRQTTNQPQHF.

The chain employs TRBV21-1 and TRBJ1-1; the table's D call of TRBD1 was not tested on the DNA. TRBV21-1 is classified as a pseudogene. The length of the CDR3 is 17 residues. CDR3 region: CASSTVRDREPNTEAFF. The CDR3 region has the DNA TGTGCCAGCAGCACGGTTCGGGACAGGGAACCGAACACTGAAGCTTTCTTT.

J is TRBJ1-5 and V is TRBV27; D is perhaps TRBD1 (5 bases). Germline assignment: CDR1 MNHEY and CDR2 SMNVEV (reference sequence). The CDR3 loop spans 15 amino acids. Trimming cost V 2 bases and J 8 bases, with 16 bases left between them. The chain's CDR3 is CASSLGRAPGEPQHF. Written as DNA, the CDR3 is TGTGCCAGCAGTTTAGGCAGGGCCCCTGGGGAGCCCCAGCATTTT.

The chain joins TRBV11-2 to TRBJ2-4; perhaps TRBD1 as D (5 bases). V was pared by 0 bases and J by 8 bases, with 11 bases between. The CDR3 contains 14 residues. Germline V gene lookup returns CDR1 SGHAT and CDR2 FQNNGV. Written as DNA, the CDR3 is TGTGCCAGCAGCTTAGATTATATAGGGGACATTCAGTACTTC. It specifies CASSLDYIGDIQYF.

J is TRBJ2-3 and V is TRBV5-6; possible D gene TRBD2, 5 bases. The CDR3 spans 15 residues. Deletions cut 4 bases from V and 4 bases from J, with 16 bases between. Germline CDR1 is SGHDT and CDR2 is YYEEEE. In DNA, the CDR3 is TGTGCCAGCAGCGTCCCCGGGGTTGGTCCAGATACGCAGTATTTT. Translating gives CASSVPGVGPDTQYF.

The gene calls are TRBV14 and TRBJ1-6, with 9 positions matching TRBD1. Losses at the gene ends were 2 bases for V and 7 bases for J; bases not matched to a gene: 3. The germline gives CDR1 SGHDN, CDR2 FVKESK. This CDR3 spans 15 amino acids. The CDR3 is CASSQLDRGNSPLHF. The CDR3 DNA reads TGTGCCAGCAGCCAATTAGACAGGGGGAATTCACCCCTCCACTTT. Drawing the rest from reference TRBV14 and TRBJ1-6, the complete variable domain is EAGVTQFPSHSVIEKGQTVTLRCDPISGHDNLYWYRRVMGKEIKFLLHFVKESKQDESGMPNNRFLAERTGGTYSTLKVQPAELEDSGVYFCASSQLDRGNSPLHFGNGTRLTVT.

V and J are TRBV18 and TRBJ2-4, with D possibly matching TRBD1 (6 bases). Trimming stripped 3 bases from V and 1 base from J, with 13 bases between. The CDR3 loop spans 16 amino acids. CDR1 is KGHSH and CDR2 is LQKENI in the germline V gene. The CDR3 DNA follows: TGTGCCAGCTCACCCCCGAACAGGGATGCCAAAAACATTCAGTACTTC. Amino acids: CASSPPNRDAKNIQYF.

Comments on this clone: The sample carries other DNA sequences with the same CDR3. CDR3 region: CASSVGTGGMNTEAFF. CDR3 DNA: TGTGCCAGCAGCGTAGGAACAGGGGGTATGAACACTGAAGCTTTCTTT. The chain combines TRBV9 with TRBJ1-1, with 8 bases aligning to TRBD1. Germline-derived CDR1 and CDR2 are SGDLS and YYNGEE. V lost 0 bases, J lost 0 bases, and 4 bases stayed unmatched. CDR3 length: 16 amino acids. Combining the CDR3 with reference TRBV9 and TRBJ1-1 gives the whole variable domain DSGVTQTPKHLITATGQRVTLRCSPRSGDLSVYWYQQSLDQGLQFLIQYYNGEERAKGNILERFSAQQFPDLHSELNLSSLELGDSALYFCASSVGTGGMNTEAFFGQGTRLTVV.

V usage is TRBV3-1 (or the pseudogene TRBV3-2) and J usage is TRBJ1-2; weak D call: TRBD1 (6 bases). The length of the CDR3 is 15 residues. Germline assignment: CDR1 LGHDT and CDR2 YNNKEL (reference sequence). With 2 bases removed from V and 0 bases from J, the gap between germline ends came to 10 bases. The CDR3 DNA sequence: TGTGCCAGCAGCCAAAGTCCAGGGGCTAACTATGGCTACACCTTC. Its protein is CASSQSPGANYGYTF.

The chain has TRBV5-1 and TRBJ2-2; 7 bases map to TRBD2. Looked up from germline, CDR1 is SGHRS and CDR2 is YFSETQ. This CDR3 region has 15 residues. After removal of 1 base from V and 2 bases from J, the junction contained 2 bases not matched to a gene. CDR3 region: CASSLTSANTGELFF. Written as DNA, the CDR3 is TGCGCCAGCAGCTTGACTAGCGCTAACACCGGGGAGCTGTTTTTT.

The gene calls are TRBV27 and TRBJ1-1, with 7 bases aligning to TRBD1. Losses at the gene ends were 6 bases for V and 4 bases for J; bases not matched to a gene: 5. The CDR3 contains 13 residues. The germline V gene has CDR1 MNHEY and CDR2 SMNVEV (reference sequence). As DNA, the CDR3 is TGTGCCAGCAGGCTGACAGGGAGCACTGAAGCTTTCTTT. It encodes CASRLTGSTEAFF.

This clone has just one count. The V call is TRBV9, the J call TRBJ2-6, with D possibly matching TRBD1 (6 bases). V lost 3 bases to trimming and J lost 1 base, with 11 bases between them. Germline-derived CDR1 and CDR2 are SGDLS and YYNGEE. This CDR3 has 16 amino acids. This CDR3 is CASSAGVGSGANVLTF. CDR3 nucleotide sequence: TGTGCCAGCAGCGCAGGGGTAGGGTCTGGGGCCAACGTCCTGACTTTC.

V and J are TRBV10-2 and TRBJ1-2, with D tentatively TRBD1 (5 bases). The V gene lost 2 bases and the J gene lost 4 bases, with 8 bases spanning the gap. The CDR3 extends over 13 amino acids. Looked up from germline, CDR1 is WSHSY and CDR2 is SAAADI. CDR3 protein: CASSETTAYGYTF. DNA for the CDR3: TGCGCCAGCAGTGAGACGACAGCCTATGGCTACACCTTC.

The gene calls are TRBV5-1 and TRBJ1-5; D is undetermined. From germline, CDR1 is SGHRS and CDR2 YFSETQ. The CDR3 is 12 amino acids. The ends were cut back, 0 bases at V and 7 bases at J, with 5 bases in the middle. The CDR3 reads CASSLDGQPQHF. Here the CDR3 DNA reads TGCGCCAGCAGCTTGGACGGGCAGCCCCAGCATTTT.

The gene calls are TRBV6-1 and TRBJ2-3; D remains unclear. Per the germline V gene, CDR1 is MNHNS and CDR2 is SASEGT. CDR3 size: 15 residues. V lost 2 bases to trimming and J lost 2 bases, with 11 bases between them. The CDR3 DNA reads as TGTGCCAGCAGTGAAATCGGTCTCTTCACAGATACGCAGTATTTT. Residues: CASSEIGLFTDTQYF.

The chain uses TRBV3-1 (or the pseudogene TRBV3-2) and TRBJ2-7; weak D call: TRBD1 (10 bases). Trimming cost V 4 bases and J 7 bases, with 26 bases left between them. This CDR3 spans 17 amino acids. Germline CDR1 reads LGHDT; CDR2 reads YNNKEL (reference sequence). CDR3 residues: CASSPYTRQGAGGEQYF. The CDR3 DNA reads TGTGCCAGCAGCCCATACACCAGACAGGGGGCGGGAGGGGAGCAGTACTTC.

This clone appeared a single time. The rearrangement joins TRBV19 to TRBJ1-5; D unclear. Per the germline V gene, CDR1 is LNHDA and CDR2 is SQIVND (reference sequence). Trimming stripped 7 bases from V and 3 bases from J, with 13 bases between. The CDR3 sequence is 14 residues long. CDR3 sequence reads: CASTLSGLNQPQHF. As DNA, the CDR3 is TGTGCCAGTACGTTAAGCGGACTCAATCAGCCCCAGCATTTT.

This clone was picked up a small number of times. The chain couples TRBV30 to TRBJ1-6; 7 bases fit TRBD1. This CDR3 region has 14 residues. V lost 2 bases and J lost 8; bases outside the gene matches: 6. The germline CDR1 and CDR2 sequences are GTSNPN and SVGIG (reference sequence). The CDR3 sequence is CAWSTDRSDSPLHF. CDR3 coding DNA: TGTGCCTGGAGTACGGACAGGAGTGATTCACCCCTCCACTTT.

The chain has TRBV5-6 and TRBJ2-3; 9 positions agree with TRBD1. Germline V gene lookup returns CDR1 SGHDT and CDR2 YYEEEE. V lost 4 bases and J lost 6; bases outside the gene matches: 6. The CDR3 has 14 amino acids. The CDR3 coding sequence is TGTGCCAGCAGCCCGGACAGGGGAGCGGATACGCAGTATTTT. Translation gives CASSPDRGADTQYF.

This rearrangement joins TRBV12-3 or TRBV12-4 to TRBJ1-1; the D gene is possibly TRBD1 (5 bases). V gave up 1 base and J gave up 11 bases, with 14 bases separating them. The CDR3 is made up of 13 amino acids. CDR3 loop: CASSLEVRTLAFF. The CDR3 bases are TGTGCCAGCAGTTTAGAGGTGCGGACACTGGCTTTCTTT.

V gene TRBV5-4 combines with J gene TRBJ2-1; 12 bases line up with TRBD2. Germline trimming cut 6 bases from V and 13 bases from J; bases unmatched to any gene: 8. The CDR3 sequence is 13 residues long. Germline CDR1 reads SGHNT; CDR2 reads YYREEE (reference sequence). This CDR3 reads CASKETSGGIQFF. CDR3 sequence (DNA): TGTGCCAGCAAGGAGACTAGCGGGGGTATTCAGTTCTTC.

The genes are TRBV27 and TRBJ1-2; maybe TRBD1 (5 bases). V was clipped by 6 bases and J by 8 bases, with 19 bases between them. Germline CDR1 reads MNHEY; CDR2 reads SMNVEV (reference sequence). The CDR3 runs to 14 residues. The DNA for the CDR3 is TGTGCCAGCAGCCCCACTCAGGGTATAGGGGGCTACACCTTC. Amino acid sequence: CASSPTQGIGGYTF.

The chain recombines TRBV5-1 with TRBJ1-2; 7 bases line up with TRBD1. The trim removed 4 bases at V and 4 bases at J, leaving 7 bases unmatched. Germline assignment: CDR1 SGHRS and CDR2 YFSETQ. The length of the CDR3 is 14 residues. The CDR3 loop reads CASSKDRDLYGYTF. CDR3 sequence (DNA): TGCGCCAGCAGCAAAGACAGGGATCTCTATGGCTACACCTTC.

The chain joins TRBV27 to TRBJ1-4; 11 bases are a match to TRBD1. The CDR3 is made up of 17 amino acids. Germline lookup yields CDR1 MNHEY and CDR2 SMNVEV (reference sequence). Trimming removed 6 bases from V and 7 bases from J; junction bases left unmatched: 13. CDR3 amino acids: CASRTFGTGGRREKLFF. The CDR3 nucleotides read TGTGCCAGCAGGACCTTCGGGACAGGGGGGAGGCGTGAAAAACTGTTTTTT. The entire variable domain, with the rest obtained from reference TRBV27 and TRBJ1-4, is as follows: EAQVTQNPRYLITVTGKKLTVTCSQNMNHEYMSWYRQDPGLGLRQIYYSMNVEVTDKGDVPEGYKVSRKEKRNFPLILESPSPNQTSLYFCASRTFGTGGRREKLFFGSGTQLSVL.

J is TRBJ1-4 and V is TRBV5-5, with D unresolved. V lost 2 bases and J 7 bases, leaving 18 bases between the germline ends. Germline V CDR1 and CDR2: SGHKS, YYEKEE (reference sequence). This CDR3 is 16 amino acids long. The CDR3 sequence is CASSLLTNSRSEKLFF. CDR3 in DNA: TGTGCCAGCAGCTTACTGACAAATTCGAGAAGTGAAAAACTGTTTTTT.